The rows below give T cell receptor beta chains drawn from one sample of a study of blood T cell repertoires in COVID-19. Method: immunoSEQ multiplex PCR; TCRdb's copy keeps in-frame clones and lacks some. The table shows approximately 290,000 clones, with around nine tenths occurring only once. The sample taken for sequencing was PBMCs or T cells enriched from blood (not recorded which). The source of these receptors is a woman aged 30 to 39 who had recovered from COVID-19. Both conserved end residues are part of each CDR3. A D gene is named only where the DNA matches it firmly. Some rows mark clone size as missing; the rest say once, few, many or name a class of expanded clone.

>TRBV30|TRBJ1-4|NA|NA
CAWAQGRPGRKLFF
TGTGCCTGGGCACAGGGACGGCCGGGGAGAAAACTGTTTTTT
>TRBV6-5|TRBJ1-2|once|TRBD1
CASSYGTGEGYTF
TGTGCCAGCAGTTATGGGACAGGGGAAGGGTACACCTTC
>TRBV7-2|TRBJ2-7|NA|NA
CASSLPTHSYEQYF
TGTGCCAGCAGCTTACCCACACATTCCTACGAGCAGTACTTC
>TRBV7-9|TRBJ2-7|NA|TRBD1
CASTQTGGNEQYF
TGTGCCAGCACCCAAACAGGGGGAAACGAGCAGTACTTC
>TRBV27|TRBJ2-1|NA|TRBD2
CASSPGLAEYNEQFF
TGTGCCAGCAGTCCGGGACTAGCGGAATACAATGAGCAGTTCTTC
>TRBV10-1|TRBJ2-5|NA|TRBD1
CASSESGQGATQYF
TGCGCCAGCAGTGAGTCCGGACAGGGGGCGACCCAGTACTTC
>TRBV24-1|TRBJ1-1|NA|TRBD1
CATSDPGQGTEAFF
TGTGCCACCAGTGATCCGGGACAGGGCACTGAAGCTTTCTTT
>TRBV28|TRBJ1-3|NA|TRBD1
CASRETGAGNTIYF
TGTGCCAGCAGAGAGACAGGGGCTGGAAACACCATATATTTT
>TRBV2|TRBJ1-5|NA|TRBD1
CASSGDRAQPQHF
TGTGCCAGCAGTGGGGACAGGGCTCAGCCCCAGCATTTT
>TRBV15|TRBJ2-7|NA|TRBD2
CATSRLRGTSGSRSYEQYF
TGTGCCACCAGCAGACTAAGAGGGACTAGCGGGAGTCGCTCCTACGAGCAGTACTTC
>TRBV7-9|TRBJ1-1|NA|TRBD1
CASSSAGTGNTEAFF
TGTGCCAGCAGCTCCGCCGGGACAGGGAACACTGAAGCTTTCTTT
>TRBV5-8|TRBJ1-5|NA|NA
CASSPGTPLPQPQHF
TGTGCCAGCAGCCCAGGGACACCTCTTCCTCAGCCCCAGCATTTT
>TRBV9|TRBJ2-1|NA|TRBD2
CASSGRLTSGPPNEQFF
TGTGCCAGCAGCGGGAGACTGACTAGCGGCCCCCCAAATGAGCAGTTCTTC
>TRBV9|TRBJ1-4|NA|TRBD1
CASSTRQGANEKLFF
TGTGCCAGCAGCACACGACAGGGGGCGAACGAAAAACTGTTTTTT
>TRBV18|TRBJ1-2|NA|NA
CASSPSTGNYGYTF
TGTGCCAGCTCACCATCAACCGGGAACTATGGCTACACCTTC
>TRBV4-1|TRBJ1-3|NA|NA
CASSQTDSGNTIYF
TGCGCCAGCAGCCAGACAGATTCTGGAAACACCATATATTTT
>TRBV2|TRBJ2-2|NA|NA
CASSELNVSGELFF
TGTGCCAGCAGTGAATTAAATGTCTCCGGGGAGCTGTTTTTT
>TRBV5-1|TRBJ2-3|NA|NA
CASSLQVTDTQYF
TGCGCCAGCAGCTTACAGGTGACAGATACGCAGTATTTT
>TRBV19|TRBJ2-3|few|TRBD2
CASSTPFGLADTDTQYF
TGTGCCAGTAGTACCCCTTTCGGACTAGCGGACACAGATACGCAGTATTTT
>TRBV14|TRBJ2-1|NA|TRBD2
CASSQDLSGMGNEQFF
TGTGCCAGCAGCCAAGATCTTAGCGGGATGGGCAATGAGCAGTTCTTC
>TRBV21-1|TRBJ2-1|NA|NA
CASSNEPLRDRVDNEQFF
TGTGCCAGCAGCAATGAACCTCTCCGGGACAGGGTTGACAATGAGCAGTTCTTC
>TRBV19|TRBJ2-7|NA|NA
CASSITASYEQYF
TGTGCCAGTAGTATCACAGCCTCCTACGAGCAGTACTTC
>TRBV27|TRBJ2-7|NA|NA
CASSLSEGYEQYF
TGTGCCAGCAGTTTATCTGAGGGTTACGAGCAGTACTTC
>TRBV30|TRBJ2-2|NA|NA
CAWSPGQLNTGELFF
TGTGCCTGGAGTCCAGGACAGCTTAACACCGGGGAGCTGTTTTTT
>TRBV27|TRBJ1-1|NA|NA
CASSPAWGLEAFF
TGTGCCAGCAGCCCCGCGTGGGGCCTAGAAGCTTTCTTT
>TRBV7-9|TRBJ2-5|NA|NA
CASHQGLQETQYF
TGTGCCAGCCACCAGGGACTCCAAGAGACCCAGTACTTC
>TRBV7-2|TRBJ2-6|NA|TRBD1
CASSLASEPGGAGANVLTF
TGTGCCAGCAGCTTAGCCTCCGAACCAGGGGGCGCTGGGGCCAACGTCCTGACTTTC
>TRBV7-3|TRBJ2-2|NA|NA
CASRSSAAGELFF
TGTGCCAGCAGGAGTAGCGCGGCCGGGGAGCTGTTTTTT
>TRBV29-1|TRBJ2-2|NA|NA
CSVEDLQGANTGELFF
TGCAGCGTTGAAGATTTACAGGGCGCGAACACCGGGGAGCTGTTTTTT
>TRBV27|TRBJ1-5|NA|TRBD1
CASSLYTGGSNQPQHF
TGTGCCAGCAGTTTATACACAGGGGGATCCAATCAGCCCCAGCATTTT
>TRBV5-4|TRBJ2-7|NA|TRBD1
CASSADRAGRGQYF
TGTGCCAGCAGCGCGGACAGGGCCGGGAGAGGGCAGTACTTC
>TRBV13|TRBJ2-7|NA|NA
CASSFSGYEQYF
TGTGCCAGCAGCTTTAGCGGTTACGAGCAGTACTTC
>TRBV7-2|TRBJ2-7|NA|TRBD1
CASSLGTGYSYEQYF
TGTGCCAGCAGCTTAGGGACAGGTTACTCCTACGAGCAGTACTTC
>TRBV27|TRBJ2-7|few|NA
CASSLARAGAHEQYF
TGTGCCAGCAGTTTGGCTCGGGCAGGGGCCCACGAGCAGTACTTC
>TRBV11-1|TRBJ2-5|NA|TRBD1
CASSLRVRGRETQYF
TGTGCCAGCAGCTTAAGGGTCAGGGGGCGTGAGACCCAGTACTTC
>TRBV4-3|TRBJ2-1|NA|TRBD1
CASSQSLTGVGFNEQFF
TGCGCCAGCAGCCAGAGCCTGACAGGGGTTGGTTTCAATGAGCAGTTCTTC
>TRBV4-1|TRBJ2-5|NA|NA
CASSQGPFGSEETQYF
TGCGCCAGCAGCCAGGGGCCCTTCGGGTCGGAGGAGACCCAGTACTTC
>TRBV5-4|TRBJ1-1|NA|TRBD1
CASSNGQGEAFF
TGTGCCAGCAGCAACGGACAGGGTGAAGCTTTCTTT
>TRBV28|TRBJ1-2|few|TRBD1
CASSLNRGQSYGYTF
TGTGCCAGCAGTTTAAACAGGGGGCAGAGCTATGGCTACACCTTC
>TRBV7-9|TRBJ1-1|NA|TRBD1
CASSPDRGAMNTEAFF
TGTGCCAGCAGCCCCGACAGGGGTGCTATGAACACTGAAGCTTTCTTT
>TRBV11-2|TRBJ1-4|NA|NA
CASSSLQLNEKLFF
TGTGCCAGCAGCTCTTTACAGCTTAATGAAAAACTGTTTTTT
>TRBV12-3/TRBV12-4|TRBJ1-5|NA|NA
CASRRGAGQPQHF
TGTGCCAGCAGACGAGGGGCGGGACAGCCCCAGCATTTT
>TRBV2|TRBJ2-1|NA|TRBD1
CASRDKTGSSYNEQFF
TGTGCCAGCAGAGACAAGACAGGGAGCTCCTACAATGAGCAGTTCTTC
>TRBV23-1|TRBJ2-7|NA|NA
CASAGSRGTYEQYF
TGCGCCAGCGCAGGCTCAAGAGGGACCTACGAGCAGTACTTC
>TRBV3-1/TRBV3-2|TRBJ2-2|NA|TRBD2
CASSQGGLAGVGTGELFF
TGTGCCAGCAGCCAAGGGGGACTAGCGGGAGTAGGCACCGGGGAGCTGTTTTTT
>TRBV6-6|TRBJ1-1|NA|TRBD1
CASSVTGGHTEAFF
TGTGCCAGCAGCGTCACAGGGGGACACACTGAAGCTTTCTTT
>TRBV4-1|TRBJ2-1|NA|TRBD2
CASSQSGTSAYNEQFF
TGCGCCAGCAGCCAGTCCGGGACTAGCGCATACAATGAGCAGTTCTTC
>TRBV10-1|TRBJ2-7|NA|NA
CARQCGSSYEQYF
TGCGCCAGACAATGCGGGTCTTCCTACGAGCAGTACTTC
>TRBV6-5|TRBJ2-5|NA|TRBD2
CASSDSWGGGKTQYF
TGTGCCAGCAGTGACTCGTGGGGGGGAGGTAAGACCCAGTACTTC
>TRBV9|TRBJ1-1|NA|NA
CASSTQSDTEAFF
TGTGCCAGCAGCACCCAATCGGACACTGAAGCTTTCTTT
>TRBV14|TRBJ2-1|NA|TRBD2
CASSHRLAGWSNEQFF
TGTGCCAGCAGTCACCGACTAGCGGGATGGTCCAATGAGCAGTTCTTC
>TRBV27|TRBJ2-1|NA|NA
CASSLTPFNEQFF
TGTGCCAGCAGTTTAACACCCTTTAATGAGCAGTTCTTC
>TRBV19|TRBJ1-1|NA|TRBD1
CASLLTGRVTGTEAFF
TGTGCCAGCCTTTTGACAGGGAGAGTTACGGGGACTGAAGCTTTCTTT
>TRBV4-1|TRBJ1-4|NA|NA
CASSQVQNEKLFF
TGCGCCAGCAGCCAAGTACAGAATGAAAAACTGTTTTTT